A single sample is the source of the 27 T cell receptor beta chains below, sequenced in a study of cytomegalovirus exposure and HLA in healthy donors. PCR involved 60 Vbeta and 13 Jbeta primers. Sequenced by immunoSEQ multiplex PCR; TCRdb stores in-frame clones only, minus some. The sample carries some 110,000 clones, under 80% recorded once. The specimen sequenced was PBMCs. The receptors were sampled from a woman between 40 and 50 years old in good health and CMV-seropositive.

The gene calls are TRBV7-6 and TRBJ2-1, with 10 bases identical to TRBD1. With 4 bases clipped from V and 3 bases from J, the junction kept 3 bases outside the gene matches. Germline CDR1 and CDR2: SGHVS and FNYEAQ. This CDR3 region has 15 residues. Here the CDR3 DNA reads TGTGCCAGCAGCTACAGGGACAGGGGCTACAATGAGCAGTTCTTC. Translating it yields CASSYRDRGYNEQFF.

This clone has more than one count but fewer than ten. The chain has TRBV19 and TRBJ2-1; TRBD2 aligns across 11 bases. CDR3 length equals 18 residues. Trimming took 3 bases from V and 1 from J; bases not matched to a gene: 8. Per the germline V gene, CDR1 is LNHDA and CDR2 is SQIVND (reference sequence). In DNA form, the CDR3 reads TGTGCCAGTAGTATTCCCCCCGGGACTAGCGGTTCCTACAATGAGCAGTTCTTC. Its translation: CASSIPPGTSGSYNEQFF.

This clone was detected only a few times. The rearrangement uses TRBV27 and TRBJ2-1; 9 nucleotides align to TRBD2. V gave up 3 bases and J gave up 4 bases; unmatched junction bases: 10. The CDR3 length is 17 residues. Germline V gene data show CDR1 as MNHEY and CDR2 as SMNVEV (reference sequence). CDR3 nucleotide sequence: TGTGCCAGCAGTTTCTCCGAGGCTAGCGGGAATTACAATGAGCAGTTCTTC. Protein product: CASSFSEASGNYNEQFF.

This clone was observed a handful of times. The chain links TRBV4-2 to TRBJ2-7; D may be TRBD2 (6 bases). Between the trimmed V and J ends, which lost 5 bases and 6 bases, there was a span of 11 bases. The CDR3 covers 12 residues. Germline V gene lookup returns CDR1 LGHNA and CDR2 YNFKEQ. CDR3 nucleotide sequence: TGTGCCAGCAGCGCAGGAGCGGGCGAGCAGTACTTC. It yields the protein CASSAGAGEQYF.

The CDR3 is CASSRRTGPLISSYGYTF. The CDR3, as DNA: TGTGCCAGCAGCAGGAGGACAGGGCCGTTGATATCTAGCTATGGCTACACCTTC. The J gene is TRBJ1-2, the V gene TRBV7-8; 8 bases fit TRBD1. Germline values: CDR1 SGHVS, CDR2 FQNEAQ. The CDR3 runs to 18 residues. J was trimmed by 4 bases and V by 5 bases; bases with no gene match: 18.

The gene calls are TRBV7-9 and TRBJ2-5; D is undetermined. The J call is in doubt because the DNA end fits TRBJ2-7 better. Germline CDR1 SEHNR, CDR2 FQNEAQ (reference sequence). CDR3 length equals 12 residues. CDR3 protein: CASSLSSYEQYF. Written as DNA, the CDR3 is TGTGCCAGCAGCTTAAGTAGCTACGAGCAGTACTTC.

This chain joins TRBV5-1 and TRBJ2-1; TRBD2 agrees at 9 bases. Germline V gene data show CDR1 as SGHRS and CDR2 as YFSETQ. The CDR3 consists of 14 residues. After removal of 5 bases from V and 7 bases from J, the junction contained 7 bases not matched to a gene. The DNA of the CDR3 is TGCGCCAGCAGAACGGTAGCGGGAGTTAATGAGCAGTTCTTC. Its protein is CASRTVAGVNEQFF.

The V and J genes are TRBV27 and TRBJ1-6; TRBD1 matches at 7 bases. Germline V lookup: CDR1 MNHEY, CDR2 SMNVEV (reference sequence). Trimming took 3 bases from V and 7 from J; bases not matched to a gene: 3. This CDR3 has 14 amino acids. CDR3 loop: CASSLTGPNSPLHF. The CDR3 nucleotides are TGTGCCAGCAGTTTGACAGGGCCCAATTCACCCCTCCACTTT.

This sequence joins TRBV6-6 and TRBJ1-6; 10 positions agree with TRBD1. Trimming took 6 bases from V and 14 from J; bases not matched to a gene: 16. Germline assignment: CDR1 MNHNY and CDR2 SVGAGI (reference sequence). The CDR3 extends over 16 amino acids. The CDR3 protein is CASSLLRGTGVWSLHF. Here the CDR3 DNA reads TGTGCCAGCAGCCTTCTGCGAGGGACAGGGGTGTGGTCCCTCCACTTT.

This clone has more than one count but fewer than ten. CDR3 amino acids: CASSQELGGREETQYF. The CDR3 DNA follows: TGCGCCAGCAGCCAGGAATTGGGAGGGCGGGAGGAGACCCAGTACTTC. The V gene is TRBV4-3, the J gene TRBJ2-5; the match to TRBD2 covers 7 bases. This CDR3 region has 16 residues. V lost 3 bases to trimming and J lost 5 bases; unmatched junction nucleotides: 12. Germline CDR1 and CDR2: LGHNA and YSLEER.

This clone has only one observation. V and J are TRBV5-6 and TRBJ2-4; 10 bases are a match to TRBD2. The CDR3 runs to 19 residues. The junction had 13 bases not matched to a gene; V was cut back by 4 bases and J by 0 bases. The V gene's germline CDR1 is SGHDT and CDR2 YYEEEE. The DNA of the CDR3 is TGTGCCAGCAGCGGAGGACTAGCGGAGTTTTTAGTAGCCAAAAACATTCAGTACTTC. Amino acids: CASSGGLAEFLVAKNIQYF. The full variable domain, in which reference TRBV5-6 and TRBJ2-4 provide the parts outside the CDR3, is DAGVTQSPTHLIKTRGQQVTLRCSPKSGHDTVSWYQQALGQGPQFIFQYYEEEERQRGNFPDRFSGHQFPNYSSELNVNALLLGDSALYLCASSGGLAEFLVAKNIQYFGAGTRLSVL.

This sequence joins TRBV19 and TRBJ2-5; D possibly corresponds to TRBD1 (6 bases). Germline assignment: CDR1 LNHDA and CDR2 SQIVND (reference sequence). The CDR3 totals 16 residues. V was pared by 4 bases and J by 5 bases, with 20 bases between. In DNA, the CDR3 is TGTGCCAGTAGTACCTCCAGACAGGCGTGGGGGGAGACCCAGTACTTC. This codes for CASSTSRQAWGETQYF.

This clone was observed a few times. The chain is built from TRBV6-5 and TRBJ2-7; the match to TRBD2 covers 7 bases. The trim removed 6 bases at V and 1 base at J, leaving 9 bases unmatched. Germline CDR1 reads MNHEY; CDR2 reads SVGAGI. The CDR3 has 15 amino acids. The DNA of the CDR3 is TGTGCCAGCAGAAAGAGCGGGGCCGGGTCCTACGAGCAGTACTTC. It is translated as CASRKSGAGSYEQYF.

The rearrangement uses TRBV7-2 and TRBJ2-1; 7 bases match TRBD2. Trimming took 8 bases from V and 3 from J; bases not matched to a gene: 4. Germline V gene sequence: CDR1 SGHTA, CDR2 FQGNSA. This CDR3 spans 13 amino acids. This CDR3 reads CASVTSDYNEQFF. CDR3 coding DNA: TGTGCCAGCGTCACTAGCGACTACAATGAGCAGTTCTTC.

The DNA for the CDR3 is TGTGCCAGCAGTCCCCGTTTAGCGGACTACGAGCAGTACTTC. It translates to CASSPRLADYEQYF. The V gene is TRBV27, the J gene TRBJ2-7; D is perhaps TRBD2 (6 bases). V dropped 5 bases and J dropped 3 bases, with 14 bases sitting between them. Germline CDR1 and CDR2: MNHEY and SMNVEV (reference sequence). The CDR3 consists of 14 residues.

This chain uses TRBV4-2 with TRBJ2-5; 16 bases line up with TRBD2. Per germline, CDR1 LGHNA and CDR2 YNFKEQ. With V trimmed by 3 bases and J by 5 bases, 6 bases remained unmatched. The CDR3 contains 17 residues. The CDR3, as DNA: TGTGCCAGCAGCCAGATGGGACTAGCGGGAGGGCCCGAGACCCAGTACTTC. Its protein is CASSQMGLAGGPETQYF.

The gene calls are TRBV5-6 and TRBJ1-2, with D possibly matching TRBD1 (6 bases). The V gene lost 2 bases and the J gene lost 8 bases, with 10 bases spanning the gap. The CDR3 length is 12 residues. From germline, CDR1 is SGHDT and CDR2 YYEEEE. Written as DNA, the CDR3 is TGTGCCAGCAGCTTCCCAGGGGACGGCTACACCTTC. It yields the protein CASSFPGDGYTF.

The rearrangement uses TRBV19 and TRBJ2-5; 7 nucleotides align to TRBD2. This CDR3 is built from 18 residues. The V segment lost 3 bases and the J segment 5 bases; nucleotides outside the gene matches: 18. Germline CDR1 and CDR2: LNHDA and SQIVND (reference sequence). CDR3 bases: TGTGCCAGTAGTATCCAACTGAGAGGGAGGGGAGATGGGGAGACCCAGTACTTC. This codes for CASSIQLRGRGDGETQYF.

The CDR3 loop is CASSLRGNTIYF. CDR3 in DNA: TGTGCCAGCAGCTTAAGGGGGAACACCATATATTTT. The chain carries TRBV7-9 and TRBJ1-3, with D maybe TRBD1 (6 bases). Germline CDR1 is SEHNR and CDR2 is FQNEAQ (reference sequence). This CDR3 is 12 amino acids long. The V end was cut by 2 bases, the J end by 7 bases, with 6 bases between.

The genes are TRBV5-4 and TRBJ1-2; D remains unclear. V was cut by 1 base and J by 7 bases, with 5 bases left in between. Germline V gene data show CDR1 as SGHNT and CDR2 as YYREEE (reference sequence). This CDR3 is 11 amino acids long. CDR3 region: CASSLRSGYTF. As DNA, the CDR3 is TGTGCCAGCAGCTTGAGGAGTGGCTACACCTTC.

There are many counts of this clone. The rearrangement uses TRBV5-4 and TRBJ1-2; D perhaps matches TRBD1 (6 bases). Germline V gene lookup returns CDR1 SGHNT and CDR2 YYREEE (reference sequence). V dropped 2 bases and J dropped 3 bases, with 11 bases sitting between them. The CDR3 is 14 residues long. The DNA of the CDR3 is TGTGCCAGCAGCTTTGGGGGCGCAGACTATGGCTACACCTTC. This gives the protein CASSFGGADYGYTF.

This clone has more than one count but fewer than ten. The V call is TRBV7-2, the J call TRBJ2-6; D remains ambiguous. V shed 6 bases and J shed 1 base, with 13 bases lying between them. The germline CDR1 and CDR2 sequences are SGHTA and FQGNSA. This CDR3 contains 16 residues. CDR3 amino acids: CASSQYGRSGANVLTF. CDR3 in DNA: TGTGCCAGCAGTCAATATGGGCGATCTGGGGCCAACGTCCTGACTTTC.

This chain links TRBV2 with TRBJ2-5, with TRBD1 matching 8 bases. From germline, CDR1 is SNHLY and CDR2 FYNNEI. The V gene end was trimmed by 6 bases and the J gene end by 6 bases; junction bases not matched to a gene: 6. This CDR3 has 13 amino acids. CDR3 nucleotides: TGTGCCAGCAGGCAGGGGGCTTGGAAGACCCAGTACTTC. Encoded protein: CASRQGAWKTQYF.

Here the CDR3 reads CASSSQGSGRYEQYF. In DNA form, the CDR3 reads TGTGCCAGCAGCTCCCAGGGGTCGGGACGCTACGAGCAGTACTTC. This rearrangement joins TRBV7-6 to TRBJ2-7; D is perhaps TRBD1 (6 bases). CDR1 and CDR2 (germline): SGHVS, FNYEAQ. V dropped 4 bases and J dropped 3 bases, with 16 bases sitting between them. The CDR3 contains 15 residues.

The V call is TRBV2, the J call TRBJ2-5; 7 bases align to TRBD1. Gene TRBJ2-7 matches the end of the DNA better, so the J call may be wrong. The CDR3 contains 12 residues. The germline V gene encodes CDR1 SNHLY and CDR2 FYNNEI. The CDR3 here is CASIEGGDEQYF. The CDR3 DNA reads TGTGCCAGCATCGAAGGGGGCGACGAGCAGTACTTC.

The V and J genes are TRBV5-1 and TRBJ2-1; D is possibly TRBD1 (6 bases). There are 15 residues in the CDR3. In germline, CDR1 is SGHRS, CDR2 YFSETQ. V lost 2 bases to trimming and J lost 8 bases, with 17 bases between them. CDR3: CASSLTGWDVDEQFF. For the CDR3, the DNA is TGCGCCAGCAGCTTAACAGGGTGGGACGTGGATGAGCAGTTCTTC.

As to this clone: A read error may produce the germline difference seen at one junction end. The rearrangement uses TRBV7-9 and TRBJ2-5; the D is unclear. The CDR3 has 15 residues. Germline V lookup: CDR1 SEHNR, CDR2 FQNEAQ (reference sequence). The CDR3 nucleotides are TGTTCCAGCAGCTTAATCGGGTCCCGCCAAGAGGCCCAGTACTTC. This gives the protein CSSSLIGSRQEAQYF.